This T cell receptor (beta chain) was obtained from a study of cytomegalovirus exposure and HLA in healthy donors. CDR3 length equals 17 residues. V was pared by 6 bases and J by 6 bases, with 26 bases between. Per the germline V gene, CDR1 is SGHVS and CDR2 is FQNEAQ. Study-level points and caveats: There were a few CMV-associated chains whose specificity for CMV antigens was confirmed in vitro. Accounts indicate the classifier identified cytomegalovirus status with strong specificity and sensitivity. Earlier results showed most TCR beta V segments being productive about 87% or about 30% of the time. Approximately 160 TCR beta chains were listed as cytomegalovirus-associated.

Points on this clone: What it binds is unknown.

This PCR relied on a set of 60 Vbeta primers and 13 Jbeta primers. The protocol was immunoSEQ multiplex PCR, while the TCRdb copy is restricted to in-frame clones and leaves out a portion. The profile covers about 160,000 clones, with approximately 84% appearing a single time and 1% to 1.5% taken by the ten largest. The J gene is TRBJ1-1, the V gene TRBV7-8; D is perhaps TRBD1 (6 bases). Material: PBMCs. This TCR was recovered from a man aged 45-65 years in good health and CMV-seropositive. CDR3 sequence reads: CASRKTTGSSYLSEAFF. In nucleotides, the CDR3 is TGTGCCAGCAGAAAGACTACAGGGTCCTCCTATTTATCTGAAGCTTTCTTT.